These 21 T cell receptor beta chains were sequenced from one sample in a study of cytomegalovirus exposure and HLA in healthy donors. PCR used 60 Vbeta primers and 13 Jbeta primers. Some clones are missing from TCRdb's copy, which holds only in-frame ones; the method was immunoSEQ multiplex PCR. The table shows roughly 130,000 clones, with about 80% occurring only once. The sample consisted of PBMCs. The receptor source for this set is a man younger than 40 in good health and CMV-seronegative.

The gene calls are TRBV4-1 and TRBJ2-5, with 8 bases fitting TRBD1. The germline V gene has CDR1 MGHRA and CDR2 YSYEKL. V was clipped by 2 bases and J by 5 bases; unmatched bases: 10. This CDR3 region has 16 residues. The CDR3 nucleotides read TGCGCCAGCAGCCAACTGGGACAGGCCGATTGGGAGACCCAGTACTTC. Translating it yields CASSQLGQADWETQYF.

This chain connects TRBV5-4 to TRBJ2-1, with D possibly being TRBD2 (5 bases). The germline V gene has CDR1 SGHNT and CDR2 YYREEE (reference sequence). The CDR3 totals 15 residues. V was clipped by 4 bases and J by 9 bases, with 20 bases between them. This CDR3 reads CASSGVVAQAREQFF. CDR3 sequence (DNA): TGTGCCAGCAGCGGGGTCGTAGCGCAAGCCCGTGAGCAGTTCTTC.

The chain recombines TRBV7-2 with TRBJ1-1, with TRBD1 identical over 7 bases. V dropped 1 base and J dropped 1; count of bases not matched to a gene: 6. This CDR3 is built from 16 residues. Germline V gene lookup returns CDR1 SGHTA and CDR2 FQGNSA. CDR3 coding DNA: TGTGCCAGCAGCTTAGTGGCAGGGGGTAGGAACACTGAAGCTTTCTTT. It yields the protein CASSLVAGGRNTEAFF.

This clone was observed once. This sequence joins TRBV4-1 and TRBJ2-7; 8 positions match TRBD1. Germline CDR1 and CDR2: MGHRA and YSYEKL. This CDR3 has 15 residues. J was trimmed by 3 bases and V by 4 bases; bases with no gene match: 8. The CDR3 loop reads CASSLGQGALYEQYF. As DNA, the CDR3 is TGCGCCAGCAGCCTCGGACAGGGCGCACTCTACGAGCAGTACTTC.

The chain recombines TRBV30 with TRBJ2-4; 10 nucleotides align to TRBD1. The V segment lost 1 base and the J segment 0 bases; nucleotides outside the gene matches: 15. The germline CDR1 and CDR2 sequences are GTSNPN and SVGIG (reference sequence). The CDR3 runs 20 residues. The CDR3 region has the DNA TGTGCCTGGAGTGGGGGCCAGACAGGGGGCGAAGTAATAGCCAAAAACATTCAGTACTTC. It encodes CAWSGGQTGGEVIAKNIQYF.

This chain uses TRBV28 with TRBJ2-1; 12 bases are a match to TRBD2. The CDR3 spans 17 residues. Losses at the gene ends were 6 bases for V and 2 bases for J; bases not matched to a gene: 8. Germline V gene data show CDR1 as MDHEN and CDR2 as SYDVKM. The DNA for the CDR3 is TGTGCCAGCAGCCGAGGGACTAGCGGGCCCACCTACAATGAGCAGTTCTTC. Translating it yields CASSRGTSGPTYNEQFF.

The rearrangement joins TRBV28 to TRBJ2-7, with 10 positions matching TRBD1. Unmatched junction bases numbered 10, after V lost 6 bases and J lost 5 bases. Germline V lookup: CDR1 MDHEN, CDR2 SYDVKM. The CDR3 totals 15 residues. CDR3 sequence: CASRLGDRGLNEQYF. The DNA for the CDR3 is TGTGCCAGCAGATTGGGAGACAGGGGGCTCAACGAGCAGTACTTC.

J is TRBJ1-6 and V is TRBV30; D is unresolved. The germline CDR1 and CDR2 sequences are GTSNPN and SVGIG (reference sequence). The ends were cut back, 1 base at V and 10 bases at J, with 14 bases in the middle. The CDR3 has 14 residues. CDR3 protein: CAWSASASGSPLHF. CDR3 in DNA: TGTGCCTGGAGTGCTAGCGCCTCGGGCTCACCCCTCCACTTT.

The chain carries TRBV27 and TRBJ2-7; 10 bases are shared with TRBD1. In germline, CDR1 is MNHEY, CDR2 SMNVEV (reference sequence). With 8 bases clipped from V and 4 bases from J, the junction kept 11 bases outside the gene matches. CDR3 length: 15 residues. The CDR3 DNA reads as TGTGCCAGCCAAGTTTTGGGACAGGGGACATACGAGCAGTACTTC. Protein product: CASQVLGQGTYEQYF.

The chain recombines TRBV4-3 with TRBJ2-3; D call uncertain. The CDR3 covers 15 residues. Germline V gives CDR1 LGHNA, CDR2 YSLEER. V shed 4 bases and J shed 4 bases, with 15 bases lying between them. The CDR3 spells CASSPLPTTADTQYF. CDR3 nucleotides: TGCGCCAGCAGCCCCCTACCTACTACGGCAGATACGCAGTATTTT.

The chain combines TRBV10-2 with TRBJ1-3, with TRBD1 identical over 8 bases. In germline, CDR1 is WSHSY, CDR2 SAAADI. The CDR3 consists of 14 residues. Trimming took 5 bases from V and 2 from J; bases not matched to a gene: 2. The CDR3 protein is CASSSQGAGNTIYF. The CDR3 DNA reads TGCGCCAGCAGTTCACAGGGGGCTGGAAACACCATATATTTT.

The rearrangement uses TRBV9 and TRBJ2-7; TRBD2 matches at 9 bases. Germline CDR1 SGDLS, CDR2 YYNGEE. CDR3 length: 13 residues. The ends lost 5 bases at V and 4 bases at J; junction bases unmatched: 4. The chain's CDR3 is CASSFSGSYEQYF. In nucleotides, the CDR3 is TGTGCCAGCAGTTTTAGCGGGAGTTACGAGCAGTACTTC. The full variable domain, its missing parts supplied by reference TRBV9 and TRBJ2-7, is DSGVTQTPKHLITATGQRVTLRCSPRSGDLSVYWYQQSLDQGLQFLIQYYNGEERAKGNILERFSAQQFPDLHSELNLSSLELGDSALYFCASSFSGSYEQYFGPGTRLTVT.

This clone was counted once. J is TRBJ2-1 and V is TRBV15; 11 bases are a match to TRBD2. The ends lost 3 bases at V and 4 bases at J; junction bases unmatched: 2. Germline V lookup: CDR1 LNHNV, CDR2 YYDKDF (reference sequence). The CDR3 spans 15 residues. CDR3 sequence reads: CATSRGLADYNEQFF. CDR3 bases: TGTGCCACCAGCAGGGGACTAGCGGATTACAATGAGCAGTTCTTC.

The sample holds one count of this clone. The chain is built from TRBV2 and TRBJ1-2; D unclear. Trimming removed 4 bases from V and 4 bases from J, with 25 bases in between. This CDR3 region has 18 residues. The germline gives CDR1 SNHLY, CDR2 FYNNEI. CDR3 DNA sequence: TGTGCCAGCAGTGCCAGGACCCTAAGAGAGGTCGGGATCTATGGCTACACCTTC. Translation gives CASSARTLREVGIYGYTF.

The CDR3 coding sequence is TGTGCCAGTAGTATTTACCTAGCGGGAGTCTCTTCTTACAATGAGCAGTTCTTC. This encodes CASSIYLAGVSSYNEQFF. This chain uses TRBV19 with TRBJ2-1, with TRBD2 matching over 10 bases. This CDR3 comprises 18 residues. Germline trimming cut 3 bases from V and 4 bases from J; bases unmatched to any gene: 12. From germline, CDR1 is LNHDA and CDR2 SQIVND (reference sequence).

V gene TRBV15 combines with J gene TRBJ1-1, with 9 positions matching TRBD1. The CDR3 is 15 residues long. J was trimmed by 4 bases and V by 3 bases; bases with no gene match: 6. The germline gives CDR1 LNHNV, CDR2 YYDKDF (reference sequence). In DNA, the CDR3 is TGTGCCACCAGCAGCAGGACAGGGGTAAGCACTGAAGCTTTCTTT. This gives the protein CATSSRTGVSTEAFF.

This clone was picked up a small number of times. The CDR3 loop is CASSLSLGLAGPGEQYF. The CDR3 DNA sequence: TGTGCCAGCAGTTTATCCCTGGGGCTAGCGGGACCGGGGGAGCAGTACTTC. The V call is TRBV27, the J call TRBJ2-7; TRBD2 matches 9 bases. Germline CDR1 MNHEY, CDR2 SMNVEV (reference sequence). This CDR3 contains 17 residues. The ends lost 0 bases at V and 7 bases at J; junction bases unmatched: 13.

The chain links TRBV6-1 to TRBJ2-7; 7 nucleotides align to TRBD2. The CDR3 loop spans 13 amino acids. In germline, CDR1 is MNHNS, CDR2 SASEGT. Trimming cost V 8 bases and J 4 bases; bases outside gene matches: 8. CDR3 nucleotide sequence: TGTGCCAGCTTAATCAGCGGGAATTACGAGCAGTACTTC. Translation: CASLISGNYEQYF.

On this clone: Within the sample, other DNA sequences also encode this same CDR3. V is TRBV10-3 and J is TRBJ1-4; a weak D match, TRBD1 (5 bases). V was cut by 0 bases and J by 8 bases, with 13 bases left in between. Germline values: CDR1 ENHRY, CDR2 SYGVKD. The CDR3 contains 15 residues. The CDR3 spells CAISESKGDSEKLFF. In nucleotides, the CDR3 is TGTGCCATCAGTGAGTCGAAAGGAGACAGCGAAAAACTGTTTTTT.

The chain carries TRBV6-5 and TRBJ2-7; 11 bases agree with TRBD1. V shed 2 bases, J shed 6 bases, and the junction held 3 bases outside the gene matches. The CDR3 is 14 residues long. Germline V lookup: CDR1 MNHEY, CDR2 SVGAGI. CDR3 in DNA: TGTGCCAGCAGTTACGGGACAGGGGGGTCCGAGCAGTACTTC. Translated: CASSYGTGGSEQYF.

This clone has only a few counts. The genes are TRBV13 and TRBJ2-1, with TRBD2 as a possible D gene (5 bases). CDR1 is PRHDT and CDR2 is FYEKMQ in the germline V gene (reference sequence). The V end lost 7 bases, the J end lost 7 bases, and 23 bases lay between the germline ends. This CDR3 is built from 16 residues. CDR3 region: CASTPPGLAGGNEQFF. The CDR3 bases are TGTGCCAGCACCCCACCCGGACTCGCGGGTGGGAATGAGCAGTTCTTC.